These 13 T cell receptor beta chains were sequenced from one sample in a study of response to subunit inactivated influenza vaccine (dated by TCRdb to between 2017 and 2018). The sample's time point label, in plain terms: approximately 40 days after influenza vaccine administration. Library preparation used RT-PCR. Instrument on record: Illumina HiSeq 2500. TCRdb reran the public reads through fastp at Q25 and MiXCR, keeping productive beta chains. Identical CDR3 protein sequences are pooled into one entry, listed with their most common genes and DNA. For this sample the table gives some 500,000 distinct CDR3 sequences, of which roughly 13% were detected only once. Together, the top ten hold around 13% of the sample. This specimen was PBMCs from blood, taken about 40 days after vaccination. Receptors originate from a man in his forties or fifties who received an inactivated influenza vaccine. Donor details come from another sample of the same person, matched by shared clones.

This clonotype was recorded a few times. The gene calls are TRBV27 and TRBJ2-5; 10 nucleotides align to TRBD1. V gave up 6 bases and J gave up 3 bases; unmatched junction bases: 7. CDR1 MNHEY and CDR2 SMNVEV come from the germline V gene (reference sequence). This CDR3 region has 15 residues. This CDR3 is CASSWTGGGKETQYF. The DNA of the CDR3 is TGTGCCAGCAGCTGGACAGGGGGAGGAAAAGAGACCCAGTACTTC.

This clonotype was recorded many times. The chain carries TRBV5-4 and TRBJ2-1; 8 nucleotides align to TRBD1. The CDR3 runs to 12 residues. V dropped 3 bases and J dropped 7; count of bases not matched to a gene: 0. The germline gives CDR1 SGHNT, CDR2 YYREEE (reference sequence). The CDR3 here is CASSWTGNEQFF. CDR3 nucleotides: TGTGCCAGCAGCTGGACAGGGAATGAGCAGTTCTTC. The full variable domain, completed using reference TRBV5-4 and TRBJ2-1, is ETGVTQSPTHLIKTRGQQVTLRCSSQSGHNTVSWYQQALGQGPQFIFQYYREEENGRGNFPPRFSGLQFPNYSSELNVNALELDDSALYLCASSWTGNEQFFGPGTRLTVL.

The V and J genes are TRBV5-5 and TRBJ1-2; D possibly corresponds to TRBD1 (5 bases). The CDR3 extends over 12 amino acids. The V and J ends lost 4 bases and 7 bases respectively, with 11 bases between them. The germline V gene has CDR1 SGHKS and CDR2 YYEKEE (reference sequence). The CDR3 loop reads CASSRDGVGYTF. The CDR3 DNA reads as TGTGCCAGCAGCCGGGACGGAGTTGGCTACACCTTC.

This clonotype has more than one count but fewer than ten. The rearrangement uses TRBV7-9 and TRBJ1-5, with D maybe TRBD1 (5 bases). CDR1 and CDR2 from the germline V gene are SEHNR and FQNEAQ (reference sequence). CDR3 size: 15 residues. V was trimmed by 6 bases and J by 3 bases, leaving 15 bases between them. The CDR3 DNA is TGTGCCAGCAGTCCTCTGTCAGGGCACAATCAGCCCCAGCATTTT. It translates to CASSPLSGHNQPQHF.

The genes are TRBV4-3 and TRBJ2-7, with 9 bases lining up with TRBD1. The CDR3 consists of 15 residues. The ends lost 1 base at V and 5 bases at J; junction bases unmatched: 6. Germline V gene sequence: CDR1 LGHNA, CDR2 YSLEER. The CDR3 spells CASSQGTGERHEQYF. CDR3 DNA sequence: TGCGCCAGCAGCCAAGGGACAGGGGAACGCCACGAGCAGTACTTC.

The J gene is TRBJ2-6, the V gene TRBV12-3 or TRBV12-4; TRBD1 matches at 7 bases. With V trimmed by 3 bases and J by 0 bases, 8 bases remained unmatched. The CDR3 covers 18 residues. CDR3 protein: CASSFGETGPSGANVLTF. In nucleotides, the CDR3 is TGTGCCAGCAGTTTCGGGGAGACAGGGCCCTCTGGGGCCAACGTCCTGACTTTC.

This clonotype appeared many times. V usage is TRBV24-1 and J usage is TRBJ2-3; TRBD1 is a possible D gene (6 bases). The CDR3 has 15 amino acids. Per germline, CDR1 KGHDR and CDR2 SFDVKD. Trimming took off 4 bases at V and 5 bases at J, with 15 bases between the two ends. The CDR3 DNA follows: TGTGCCACCAGTGACCCGACAGGCCCAGGAGATACGCAGTATTTT. It yields the protein CATSDPTGPGDTQYF.

This clonotype was observed a handful of times. J is TRBJ1-1 and V is TRBV18, with unresolved D. CDR3 length equals 13 residues. Trimming took 6 bases from V and 1 from J, leaving 9 bases between them. Germline lookup yields CDR1 KGHSH and CDR2 LQKENI. The CDR3 region has the DNA TGTGCCAGCTCCTTCAACGAGAACACTGAAGCTTTCTTT. Protein: CASSFNENTEAFF.

V gene TRBV5-1 combines with J gene TRBJ2-1, with D possibly TRBD1 on 6 matching bases. The V end lost 0 bases, the J end lost 4 bases, and 8 bases lay between the germline ends. Germline V CDR1 and CDR2: SGHRS, YFSETQ. The CDR3 is 14 residues long. The CDR3 sequence: CASSLVGQYNEQFF. The CDR3 region has the DNA TGCGCCAGCAGCTTGGTCGGACAGTACAATGAGCAGTTCTTC.

The V and J genes are TRBV29-1 and TRBJ1-2, with D possibly matching TRBD1 (6 bases). Germline-derived CDR1 and CDR2 are SQVTM and ANQGSEA. CDR3 length: 14 amino acids. V was clipped by 6 bases and J by 0 bases, with 14 bases between them. As DNA, the CDR3 is TGCAGCGTCCCTTGGACAGCCTCTAACTATGGCTACACCTTC. Translating gives CSVPWTASNYGYTF.

This rearrangement joins TRBV9 to TRBJ2-7; TRBD1 matches at 7 bases. Germline V lookup: CDR1 SGDLS, CDR2 YYNGEE. This CDR3 is built from 15 residues. V lost 3 bases to trimming and J lost 0 bases; unmatched junction nucleotides: 6. The CDR3 here is CASSEFGTASYEQYF. As DNA, the CDR3 is TGTGCCAGCAGCGAGTTTGGGACAGCCTCCTACGAGCAGTACTTC.

The chain recombines TRBV20-1 with TRBJ1-2; D uncertain. This CDR3 is built from 12 residues. CDR1 is DFQATT, CDR2 SNEGSKA, per germline (reference sequence). This chain's CDR3 is CMTEGANYGYTF. The CDR3 region has the DNA TGCATGACGGAGGGCGCTAACTATGGCTACACCTTC.

The V and J genes are TRBV18 and TRBJ1-2; 7 bases match TRBD1. The CDR3 has 16 amino acids. CDR1 is KGHSH and CDR2 is LQKENI in the germline V gene. The ends lost 5 bases at V and 4 bases at J; junction bases unmatched: 13. The CDR3 nucleotides are TGTGCCAGCTCAGACAAAAACAGGGGCCTTACCTATGGCTACACCTTC. It specifies CASSDKNRGLTYGYTF.